These 13 T cell receptor beta chains were sequenced from one sample in a study of T cells in women clearing cervical HPV infection. Sequencing was performed with immunoSEQ multiplex PCR; in TCRdb, only in-frame clones are kept and a portion is missing. The sample table includes 20,000 to 25,000 clones. Material for sequencing was blood buffy coat. The receptors come from a woman aged 18 to 69 with a cervical HPV16 infection that either progressed to CIN3+ or cleared (not recorded which).

The CDR3 bases that were read are TGCGCCAGCAGCGTTAAGACAGGTCCTAATTCACCG. Translated, it gives CASSVKTGPNSP. The entire CDR3 reads CASSVKTGPNSPLFF. The chain employs TRBV5-1 and TRBJ2-2; D possibly corresponds to TRBD1 (6 bases). The read gets to within 3 residues of the CDR3 end, and the germline J gene fills in the rest. Germline V gene sequence: CDR1 SGHRS, CDR2 YFSETQ. CDR3 length equals 15 residues.

Of note for this clone: The read gets to within 3 residues of the CDR3 end, and the germline J gene fills in the rest. The rearrangement joins TRBV29-1 to TRBJ2-7; weak D call: TRBD1 (6 bases). Germline CDR1 SQVTM, CDR2 ANQGSEA. V lost 5 bases and J 0 bases, leaving 17 bases between the germline ends. The CDR3 is 15 amino acids. The sequenced part of the CDR3 DNA is TGCAGCGTTCGAAACACCGGGACATACTCCTACGAG. Protein product: CSVRNTGTYSYE. The CDR3 reads in full as CSVRNTGTYSYEQYF.

Comments on this clone: The junction differs from germline at one of its ends, possibly a read error. Coverage ceases 3 residues before the CDR3 finishes, and the germline J gene fills in the end. J is TRBJ2-3 and V is TRBV29-1, with a weak D call TRBD1 (6 bases). The CDR3 runs to 13 residues. Germline V gene lookup returns CDR1 SQVTM and CDR2 ANQGSEA. The DNA read from the CDR3 is TGCAGCGTTGAAGTTTACAGGGCAGAGACG. This translates into CSVEVYRAET. The whole CDR3 protein reads CSVEVYRAETQYF.

A word on this clone: The CDR3 end falls 3 residues outside the read, so it is completed with the germline J gene. The genes are TRBV6-2 or TRBV6-3 and TRBJ2-5; 9 bases line up with TRBD2. This CDR3 is built from 14 residues. In germline, CDR1 is MNHEY, CDR2 SVGEGT. With V trimmed by 5 bases and J by 4 bases, 5 bases remained unmatched. The sequenced part of the CDR3 DNA is TGTGCCAGCAGTGCTAGCGGGGCCCCAGAGACC. It encodes CASSASGAPET. The complete CDR3 reads CASSASGAPETQYF.

CDR3 bases read: TGTGCCTGGAGTCTGGGCCCGAGGCGC. Translation: CAWSLGPRR. The whole CDR3 is CAWSLGPRRYTF. The chain has TRBV30 and TRBJ1-2; unclear D gene. Read sequence stops 3 residues before the CDR3 end, and the germline J gene provides the missing end. The germline V gene encodes CDR1 GTSNPN and CDR2 SVGIG (reference sequence). The CDR3 is 12 residues long.

Notes on this clone: The observed sequence ends 3 residues before the CDR3 terminus, with the missing tail filled in from the germline J gene. This chain connects TRBV10-3 to TRBJ1-1, with 9 bases identical to TRBD1. The CDR3 is 16 amino acids. CDR1 is ENHRY and CDR2 is SYGVKD in the germline V gene. V lost 6 bases and J lost 3; bases outside the gene matches: 11. The CDR3 protein is CAISAGQGGWYTEAFF. The sequenced part of the CDR3 DNA is TGTGCCATCAGCGCGGGACAGGGAGGCTGGTACACTGAA.

On this clone: Read data end 3 residues before the CDR3 end; the end is taken from the germline J gene. This sequence joins TRBV20-1 and TRBJ2-7; 8 bases map to TRBD1. The V and J ends lost 4 bases and 5 bases, in that order; junction bases with no gene match: 7. This CDR3 contains 13 residues. In germline, CDR1 is DFQATT, CDR2 SNEGSKA (reference sequence). CDR3 DNA, as far as it was read: TGCAGTGCTAAAAATCCAGGGGGCGACGAG. Its protein product is CSAKNPGGDE. In full, the CDR3 is CSAKNPGGDEQYF.

As concerns this clone: The read stops 3 residues short of the end of the CDR3; the missing end is completed from the germline J gene. Other nucleotide sequences from this sample produce the same CDR3. The rearrangement links TRBV5-1 to TRBJ1-3; weak D call: TRBD1 (6 bases). Germline CDR1 reads SGHRS; CDR2 reads YFSETQ. V gave up 4 bases and J gave up 4 bases, with 12 bases separating them. The CDR3 extends over 14 amino acids. The DNA read from the CDR3 is TGCGCCAGCAGCACAGGGATTGGAGGAAACACC. Its protein is CASSTGIGGNT. The CDR3 as a whole reads CASSTGIGGNTIYF.

In regard to this clone: The read stops 3 residues short of the end of the CDR3; the missing end is completed from the germline J gene. The genes are TRBV20-1 and TRBJ2-1; the D gene is possibly TRBD2 (7 bases). V shed 5 bases and J shed 4 bases, with 15 bases lying between them. This CDR3 has 14 residues. CDR1 and CDR2 from the germline V gene are DFQATT and SNEGSKA (reference sequence). The sequenced CDR3 bases are TGCAGTGCTCTGAGGGGGACTATTTACAATGAG. As protein: CSALRGTIYNE. In full, the CDR3 reads CSALRGTIYNEQFF.

In the case of this clone: The read halts 3 residues ahead of the CDR3 end, with the missing end drawn from the germline J gene. This chain connects TRBV5-1 to TRBJ1-1, with 8 positions matching TRBD1. Trimming took 0 bases from V and 5 from J; bases not matched to a gene: 12. The CDR3 spans 17 residues. Per the germline V gene, CDR1 is SGHRS and CDR2 is YFSETQ. Incomplete CDR3 DNA: TGCGCCAGCAGCTTGGCGGAGGGCAGGGGGCGTCGTACTGAA. This sequence encodes CASSLAEGRGRRTE. The full CDR3 reads CASSLAEGRGRRTEAFF.

Remarks on this clone: The DNA ends 3 residues before the CDR3 does, and the rest of the CDR3 is filled in from the germline J gene. The chain has TRBV5-4 and TRBJ1-6; 10 bases fit TRBD1. V was pared by 3 bases and J by 6 bases, with 0 bases of the junction left unmatched. Germline-derived CDR1 and CDR2 are SGHNT and YYREEE (reference sequence). There are 14 residues in the CDR3. Here the CDR3 reads CASSWDRGNSPLHF. Incomplete CDR3 DNA: TGTGCCAGCAGCTGGGACAGGGGTAATTCACCC. Variable domain in full (rest from reference TRBV5-4 and TRBJ1-6): ETGVTQSPTHLIKTRGQQVTLRCSSQSGHNTVSWYQQALGQGPQFIFQYYREEENGRGNFPPRFSGLQFPNYSSELNVNALELDDSALYLCASSWDRGNSPLHFGNGTRLTVT.

As for this clone: At one end, the junction sequence differs from germline, possibly due to a read error. From the germline J gene comes the end of the CDR3, since the read stops 3 residues before it. At the DNA level, this CDR3 is encoded by other sequences in the same sample as well. The chain has TRBV30 and TRBJ1-3, with TRBD1 matching 8 bases. CDR1 and CDR2 (germline): GTSNPN, SVGIG (reference sequence). The CDR3 totals 14 residues. The sequenced part of the CDR3 DNA is TGTGCCTGGAGCTGGACAGGGTCTGGAAACACA. Translation gives CAWSWTGSGNT. The full CDR3 is CAWSWTGSGNTIYF.

Of note for this clone: The CDR3 is cut off 3 residues early in the read; its end comes from the germline J gene. The genes are TRBV19 and TRBJ1-2; D ambiguous. The CDR3 spans 15 residues. V dropped 7 bases and J dropped 3 bases, with 18 bases sitting between them. Germline loops: CDR1 LNHDA, CDR2 SQIVND (reference sequence). CDR3 sequence reads: CASTPRPASDYGYTF. CDR3 DNA, as far as it was read: TGTGCCAGTACCCCCAGACCGGCTAGCGACTATGGC.